This paragraph covers one TCR beta chain sequence. The antigen is unknown. Recruitment covered hyperthyroidism patients aged 18 to 65 whose new diagnosis was of under 2 months' duration. Certain patients, namely those with other autoimmune diseases, uncontrolled infections, pregnancy or lactation, were excluded. This sample is drawn from a study of Graves' ophthalmopathy and Graves' hyperthyroidism. RNA transcripts provided the template for amplifying TCR beta CDR3 regions. An initial RT-PCR round employing HTBI primers preceded a second-round multiplex PCR. TCRdb processed the multiplex PCR reads anew with MiXCR; each CDR3 protein has one entry. The table lists roughly 1.1 million distinct CDR3 sequences, roughly 35% of them singletons. Study findings and constraints: Also, most clonotypes expanded in the thyroid above 0.001 frequency appeared in blood. As the model predicted ophthalmopathy progression, it achieved a sensitivity of 55% to 71% and a specificity of 72% to 80%.

The material sequenced was peripheral blood or thyroid tissue (not recorded which). The origin of this receptor is an adult man with Graves' hyperthyroidism.

CDR3 amino acids: CSVGRGGKETQYF. In DNA, the CDR3 is TGCAGCGTGGGCAGGGGTGGAAAAGAGACCCAGTACTTC. This chain links TRBV29-1 with TRBJ2-5, with D possibly TRBD1 on 6 matching bases. Per germline, CDR1 SQVTM and CDR2 ANQGSEA. The CDR3 length is 13 residues. V was shortened by 6 bases and J by 3 bases, with 14 bases between the two germline ends.